This paragraph covers one TCR beta chain sequence. Antigen: not known. V was trimmed by 8 bases and J by 0 bases, leaving 13 bases between them. Per germline, CDR1 MNHNS and CDR2 SASEGT. The CDR3 is 15 amino acids. This sample was included in a study of vaccination and CD4 T cells after COVID-19. Study information: Overlapping peptides of the spike proteins of SARS-CoV-2, HCoV-NL63, HCoV-OC43 and HCoV-229E were used for cell stimulation. Broader study findings: Looking at convalescent patients, a median around 90% of reactive clones were present only post-vaccination.

The Oncomine TCR Beta short-read assay was applied to DNA of cultured CD4+ T cells. TCRdb ran MiXCR on the PCR reads and lists one entry per CDR3 protein. This table has approximately 15,000 distinct CDR3 sequences, about 53% appearing once. Treatment of the sample: roughly 11-day PBMC culture with coronavirus spike peptide pools or control peptides (ViraFEST assay). Cells received half-medium changes with fresh IL-2 medium on days 3 and 7. The chain joins TRBV6-1 to TRBJ1-4; TRBD1 might be the D (6 bases). The source of this sequence is a human donor who had recovered from COVID-19. The material sequenced was CD4+ T cells from blood, cultured in vitro, taken before SARS-CoV-2 vaccination. In DNA form, the CDR3 reads TGTGCCAGCCGAAGAAACAGGGCAACTAATGAAAAACTGTTTTTT. It translates to CASRRNRATNEKLFF.